Following are 26 T cell receptor beta chains from one sample sequenced in a study of response to subunit inactivated influenza vaccine (dated by TCRdb to the late 2010s). To prepare the library, RT-PCR was applied. Sequenced on an Illumina HiSeq 2500. TCRdb reran the public reads through fastp at Q25 and MiXCR, keeping productive beta chains. Every CDR3 protein is listed once, alongside the most common genes and DNA of its rows. The sample table lists roughly 700,000 distinct CDR3 sequences, around 14% of them with a count of one. Of the sample, roughly 6.4% falls within the top ten clones. The sample was PBMCs from blood, taken approximately 15 days before vaccination. These receptors were taken from a man aged 50-60 years who received an inactivated influenza vaccine. Donor details come from another sample of the same person, matched by shared clones.

This clonotype has more than one count but fewer than ten. This sequence joins TRBV27 and TRBJ2-3, with 9 bases matching TRBD2. J was trimmed by 1 base and V by 5 bases; bases with no gene match: 4. The CDR3 length is 15 residues. Germline V lookup: CDR1 MNHEY, CDR2 SMNVEV (reference sequence). CDR3 nucleotides: TGTGCCAGCAGTCCGTCTAGCGGGGGCACAGATACGCAGTATTTT. Amino acids: CASSPSSGGTDTQYF.

The chain uses TRBV4-3 and TRBJ2-7; weak D call: TRBD1 (6 bases). Germline CDR1 LGHNA, CDR2 YSLEER. The CDR3 consists of 14 residues. V dropped 3 bases and J dropped 1 base, with 10 bases sitting between them. CDR3 amino acids: CASSQDSSSYEQYF. For the CDR3, the DNA is TGCGCCAGCAGCCAGGACAGTAGTTCCTACGAGCAGTACTTC.

In this sample, this clonotype turned up many times. V and J are TRBV25-1 and TRBJ1-1; a possible D gene is TRBD1 (6 bases). V lost 2 bases to trimming and J lost 4 bases, with 8 bases between them. CDR1 and CDR2 from the germline V gene are MGHDK and SYGVNS. The CDR3 spans 13 residues. For the CDR3, the DNA is TGTGCCAGCAGTGAAAGAGGGGGCACTGAAGCTTTCTTT. It translates to CASSERGGTEAFF.

CDR3 amino acids: CASSDSRSAPWGYTF. CDR3 coding DNA: TGTGCCAGCAGTGACTCGAGGTCAGCCCCTTGGGGCTACACCTTC. V is TRBV6-4 and J is TRBJ1-2, with D hard to call. Germline loops: CDR1 MRHNA, CDR2 SNTAGT. The CDR3 sequence is 15 residues long. V was pared by 0 bases and J by 8 bases, with 16 bases between.

This clonotype has only a few counts. The chain employs TRBV12-3 or TRBV12-4 and TRBJ2-2; 14 bases agree with TRBD2. This CDR3 has 16 residues. V lost 5 bases and J lost 6; bases outside the gene matches: 5. CDR3 loop: CASSGLAGGESGELFF. The CDR3 DNA follows: TGTGCCAGCAGTGGACTAGCGGGAGGCGAATCCGGGGAGCTGTTTTTT.

In this sample, this clonotype turned up a few times. The chain links TRBV6-1 to TRBJ1-1; TRBD1 is a possible D gene (6 bases). Germline V lookup: CDR1 MNHNS, CDR2 SASEGT. Trimming removed 6 bases at V and 4 bases at J, with 15 bases between. This CDR3 has 14 amino acids. As DNA, the CDR3 is TGTGCCAGCAGCCCCTTTACAGGGAGCACTGAAGCTTTCTTT. Translated, it gives CASSPFTGSTEAFF.

This clonotype was seen a handful of times. The chain has TRBV28 and TRBJ2-7; 8 nucleotides match TRBD1. Losses at the gene ends were 3 bases for V and 5 bases for J; bases not matched to a gene: 6. The V gene's germline CDR1 is MDHEN and CDR2 SYDVKM. The CDR3 is 14 residues long. Here the CDR3 DNA reads TGTGCCAGCAGTTTGACAGGGGTCATCGACGAGCAGTACTTC. Protein sequence: CASSLTGVIDEQYF.

The chain joins TRBV10-3 to TRBJ2-5; D not resolved. Germline V CDR1 and CDR2: ENHRY, SYGVKD. Trimming left V 10 bases short and J 3 bases short, with 0 bases between. The CDR3 length is 8 residues. The CDR3 region is CAKETQYF. CDR3 nucleotides: TGTGCCAAAGAGACCCAGTACTTC.

The chain joins TRBV4-2 to TRBJ2-7; 10 bases are a match to TRBD2. CDR1 and CDR2 from the germline V gene are LGHNA and YNFKEQ. The CDR3 spans 15 residues. The J segment lost 6 bases and the V segment lost 3 bases, leaving 8 bases of the junction unmatched. The CDR3 bases are TGTGCCAGCAGCCAGAAGAGCGGGAGGGTATCCGAGCAGTACTTC. Residues: CASSQKSGRVSEQYF.

The chain couples TRBV2 to TRBJ2-5; the match to TRBD2 covers 8 bases. J was trimmed by 4 bases and V by 2 bases; bases with no gene match: 6. This CDR3 spans 15 amino acids. Germline V gene data show CDR1 as SNHLY and CDR2 as FYNNEI. CDR3 DNA: TGTGCCAGCAGTGAATCTAGAAGCGGGGGAGAGACCCAGTACTTC. Translating gives CASSESRSGGETQYF.

The chain uses TRBV3-1 and TRBJ2-1; 7 nucleotides match TRBD2. The germline CDR1 and CDR2 sequences are LGHDT and YNNKEL (reference sequence). The CDR3 runs 15 residues. After removal of 1 base from V and 9 bases from J, the junction contained 9 bases not matched to a gene. CDR3 coding DNA: TGTGCCAGCAGCCAAGGGGGGGGGGTTTTTGGTGAGCAGTTCTTC. It is translated as CASSQGGGVFGEQFF.

CDR3 in amino acids: CSARRVFGETQYF. The CDR3, as DNA: TGCAGTGCTAGAAGGGTATTCGGCGAGACCCAGTACTTC. V usage is TRBV20-1 and J usage is TRBJ2-5; the D is unclear. V lost 2 bases and J lost 5, with 12 bases in between. There are 13 residues in the CDR3. In germline, CDR1 is DFQATT, CDR2 SNEGSKA (reference sequence).

This clonotype was detected only a few times. This rearrangement joins TRBV2 to TRBJ2-1, with 8 bases that match TRBD1. Germline lookup yields CDR1 SNHLY and CDR2 FYNNEI. V lost 6 bases and J lost 6; bases outside the gene matches: 13. The CDR3 totals 16 residues. CDR3 residues: CASSRYQGDRSNEQFF. The CDR3, as DNA: TGTGCCAGCAGCCGATACCAGGGGGACAGGTCCAATGAGCAGTTCTTC.

The chain recombines TRBV5-1 with TRBJ2-6; D may be TRBD2 (6 bases). The CDR3 has 16 residues. Looked up from germline, CDR1 is SGHRS and CDR2 is YFSETQ. Trimming shortened V by 0 bases and J by 2 bases, and 9 bases separated the two germline ends. Written as DNA, the CDR3 is TGCGCCAGCAGCTTGGAGCCGGGGGCTGGGGCCAACGTCCTGACTTTC. Residues: CASSLEPGAGANVLTF.

The chain combines TRBV20-1 with TRBJ2-7; 15 bases are a match to TRBD2. The CDR3 totals 15 residues. Trimming at V came to 1 base and at J to 4 bases, leaving 2 bases not matched to a gene. Germline V lookup: CDR1 DFQATT, CDR2 SNEGSKA (reference sequence). As DNA, the CDR3 is TGCAGTGCTAGAGTCGGGACTAGCGGGAGGTACGAGCAGTACTTC. Translating gives CSARVGTSGRYEQYF.

The gene calls are TRBV6-2 or TRBV6-3 and TRBJ1-2, with D perhaps TRBD1 (5 bases). Germline V gene sequence: CDR1 MNHEY, CDR2 SVGEGT. V was shortened by 2 bases and J by 6 bases, with 22 bases between the two germline ends. The CDR3 sequence is 17 residues long. This chain's CDR3 is CASSYDWQGISDDGYTF. CDR3 bases: TGTGCCAGCAGTTACGATTGGCAGGGAATCTCTGATGATGGCTACACCTTC.

The chain employs TRBV5-6 and TRBJ2-7; 8 bases match TRBD2. V lost 6 bases and J lost 6; bases outside the gene matches: 11. This CDR3 has 14 amino acids. Germline-derived CDR1 and CDR2 are SGHDT and YYEEEE. CDR3 coding DNA: TGTGCCAGCACCATCCGGGGCGGGAGGTCCGAGCAGTACTTC. Translated, it gives CASTIRGGRSEQYF.

This clonotype occurred many times. The J gene is TRBJ2-7, the V gene TRBV7-2, with D hard to call. The germline V gene encodes CDR1 SGHTA and CDR2 FQGNSA. The CDR3 length is 12 residues. V shed 1 base and J shed 6 bases, with 7 bases lying between them. The DNA for the CDR3 is TGTGCCAGCAGCTTAGGCTGGGGCGAGCAGTACTTC. It is translated as CASSLGWGEQYF.

This clonotype appeared a few times. This sequence joins TRBV27 and TRBJ2-7, with 8 bases matching TRBD2. CDR3 length equals 17 residues. CDR1 and CDR2 from the germline V gene are MNHEY and SMNVEV (reference sequence). The V and J ends lost 3 bases and 1 base, in that order; junction bases with no gene match: 11. CDR3: CASSFAPGGVRSYEQYF. CDR3 DNA sequence: TGTGCCAGCAGTTTCGCCCCGGGGGGGGTGAGGTCCTACGAGCAGTACTTC.

There are a few counts of this clonotype. Here the CDR3 reads CASTPAPDTQYF. In DNA form, the CDR3 reads TGTGCCAGCACCCCAGCACCGGATACGCAGTATTTT. The rearrangement joins TRBV7-9 to TRBJ2-3, with D unclear. V gave up 7 bases and J gave up 6 bases, with 11 bases separating them. CDR3 length equals 12 residues. Germline V lookup: CDR1 SEHNR, CDR2 FQNEAQ (reference sequence).

The chain joins TRBV20-1 to TRBJ2-3, with unresolved D. This CDR3 has 14 amino acids. V was pared by 3 bases and J by 4 bases, with 14 bases between. Germline CDR1 is DFQATT and CDR2 is SNEGSKA (reference sequence). The CDR3 nucleotides read TGCAGTGCTAGTCCGGCCACCGAGGCAGATACGCAGTATTTT. Amino acid sequence: CSASPATEADTQYF.

This clonotype has more than one count but fewer than ten. J is TRBJ2-5 and V is TRBV5-6, with 13 bases identical to TRBD2. J was trimmed by 0 bases and V by 4 bases; bases with no gene match: 3. The CDR3 consists of 16 residues. Germline values: CDR1 SGHDT, CDR2 YYEEEE. CDR3 region: CASSQTSGRYQETQYF. As DNA, the CDR3 is TGTGCCAGCAGCCAGACTAGCGGGAGGTACCAAGAGACCCAGTACTTC.

This clonotype was observed at least ten times. The gene calls are TRBV12-3 or TRBV12-4 and TRBJ2-3; 7 positions match TRBD2. Trimming cost V 1 base and J 5 bases; bases outside gene matches: 6. CDR3 length: 15 residues. The DNA for the CDR3 is TGTGCCAGCAGTTTAGGAGGGAGGGCCGAAGATACGCAGTATTTT. Translated, it gives CASSLGGRAEDTQYF.

This clonotype was counted a few times. The genes are TRBV12-3 or TRBV12-4 and TRBJ2-1, with 10 positions matching TRBD2. Trimming at V came to 3 bases and at J to 9 bases, leaving 8 bases not matched to a gene. The CDR3 is 15 amino acids. DNA for the CDR3: TGTGCCAGCAGTTTGAGGCTAGCGGGAGCGGGTGAGCAGTTCTTC. It translates to CASSLRLAGAGEQFF.

The chain employs TRBV3-1 and TRBJ2-7; a possible D gene is TRBD1 (6 bases). The CDR3 length is 16 residues. Germline V lookup: CDR1 LGHDT, CDR2 YNNKEL (reference sequence). The ends were cut back, 6 bases at V and 0 bases at J, with 18 bases in the middle. The CDR3 here is CASRYVPGHNSYEQYF. The CDR3, as DNA: TGTGCCAGCAGATACGTACCGGGACACAACTCCTACGAGCAGTACTTC.

This clonotype was counted between two and nine times. The chain employs TRBV7-9 and TRBJ2-1, with 7 nucleotides matching TRBD1. The CDR3 is 17 amino acids. Germline V gene data show CDR1 as SEHNR and CDR2 as FQNEAQ (reference sequence). The V and J ends lost 2 bases and 4 bases, in that order; junction bases with no gene match: 11. CDR3 DNA: TGTGCCAGCAGCTTACAGGGGGTCAGTCCCCTTTACAATGAGCAGTTCTTC. It codes for CASSLQGVSPLYNEQFF.